This TCR beta chain comes out of a study of blood T cell repertoires in COVID-19. Study in general: COVID-19 samples collected from the United States, Italy and Spain covered acute and convalescent phases. T cells, B-cell-depleted T cells, or PBMCs provided the cDNA or gDNA that served as material.

V shed 4 bases and J shed 7 bases, with 13 bases lying between them. This CDR3 is 13 amino acids long. In germline, CDR1 is SGHDN, CDR2 FVKESK. Per the study methods: Reference gene primer amplification yielded estimated nucleated cell counts. TCRdb's copy holds only in-frame clones and misses some; the assay was immunoSEQ multiplex PCR. V and J calls and clone size follow that table, whereas D and trimming were derived from the DNA. This table has fewer than 200,000 clones, about 80% appearing once. The chain is built from TRBV14 and TRBJ1-1; no reliable D call. The sample consisted of peripheral blood. The clonotype was recovered from a woman in her seventies with acute or convalescent COVID-19. CDR3 DNA: TGTGCCAGCAGCCTCCAGGTAGTAAGTGAAGCTTTCTTT. It specifies CASSLQVVSEAFF.